One T cell receptor (beta chain) is described in this entry. This CDR3 is 12 amino acids long. Germline CDR1 SGHRS, CDR2 YFSETQ. The ends were cut back, 3 bases at V and 6 bases at J, with 9 bases in the middle. The data were obtained in a study of blood T cell repertoires in COVID-19. Assay used: immunoSEQ multiplex PCR; TCRdb lists only in-frame clones, some missing. The profile covers 300,000 to 450,000 clones, with approximately 89% appearing a single time and 1% to 1.5% taken by the ten largest. Input material: PBMCs or T cells enriched from blood (not recorded which). The gene calls are TRBV5-1 and TRBJ1-2, with a possible D match to TRBD1 (6 bases). The receptor comes from a man aged 25-40 years who had recovered from COVID-19. The CDR3: CASSSYRDGYTF. In nucleotides, the CDR3 is TGCGCCAGCAGCTCCTACAGGGATGGCTACACCTTC.